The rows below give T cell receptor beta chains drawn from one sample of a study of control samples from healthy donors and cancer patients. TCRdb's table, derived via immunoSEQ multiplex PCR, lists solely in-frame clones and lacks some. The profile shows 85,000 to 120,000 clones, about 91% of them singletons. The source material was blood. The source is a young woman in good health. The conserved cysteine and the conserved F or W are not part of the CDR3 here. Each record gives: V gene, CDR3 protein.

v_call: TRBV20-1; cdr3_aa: SASTSGGAGETQY
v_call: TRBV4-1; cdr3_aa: ASSQKSGPSYEQY
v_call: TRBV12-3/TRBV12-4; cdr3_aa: ASGFNTGELF
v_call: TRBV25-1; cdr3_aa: ASSESWTGANRPRSPY
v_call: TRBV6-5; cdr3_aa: ASSYFQGENSPLH
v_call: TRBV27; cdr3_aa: ASSPGGAEAF
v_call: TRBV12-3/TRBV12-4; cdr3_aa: ASSSPNTGELF
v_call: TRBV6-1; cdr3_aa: ASSDWMQDEKLF
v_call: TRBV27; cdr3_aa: ASSLELAVYNEQF
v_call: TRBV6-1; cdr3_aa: ASSERQGATLPLH
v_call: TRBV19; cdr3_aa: ASSMGTSGIDTQY
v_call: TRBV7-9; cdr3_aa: ASERQGSAYGYT
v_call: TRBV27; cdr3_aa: ASSLFGHTEAF
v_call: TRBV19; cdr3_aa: ASSTRTGMNTGELF
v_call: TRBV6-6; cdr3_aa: ASSYTIPGPTYEQY
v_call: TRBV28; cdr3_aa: ASKSYGYT
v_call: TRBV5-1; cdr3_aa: ASSPPPNTINYGYT
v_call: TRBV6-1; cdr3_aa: ASSEAAWEQF
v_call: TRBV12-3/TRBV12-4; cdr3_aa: ASSTWEDEQF
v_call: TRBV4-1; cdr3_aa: ASSSPRPSPGVYNEQF
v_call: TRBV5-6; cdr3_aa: ASSLVQDTDTQY
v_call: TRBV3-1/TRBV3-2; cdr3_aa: ASRPSHGQVEAF
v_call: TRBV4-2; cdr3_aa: ASSQDSLAGSSYEQY
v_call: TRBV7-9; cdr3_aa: ASSPRQDQETQY
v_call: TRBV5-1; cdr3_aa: ASSFGQETQY
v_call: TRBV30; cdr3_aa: AWASGTTYEQY
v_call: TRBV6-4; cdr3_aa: ASSDGQATDTQY
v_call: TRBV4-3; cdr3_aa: ASSQGTGGDYGYT
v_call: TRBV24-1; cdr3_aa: ATSDLGGGASYNEQF
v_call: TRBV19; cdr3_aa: ASSPTGVGYT